These 22 T cell receptor beta chains were all obtained from the same sample, sequenced in a study of blood T cell repertoires in COVID-19. The data were produced by immunoSEQ multiplex PCR, yet TCRdb's version contains in-frame clones alone and is incomplete. Of around 300,000 clones listed, around 90% were seen once; the top ten hold about 3%. The sequenced sample consisted of PBMCs or T cells enriched from blood (not recorded which). Receptors originate from a woman in her forties or fifties who had recovered from COVID-19.

This clone was counted a single time. This sequence joins TRBV21-1 and TRBJ1-6; whether TRBD1, the table's D call, matches the DNA was not checked. TRBV21-1 is a pseudogene segment. This CDR3 region has 14 residues. The DNA of the CDR3 is TGTGCCAGCAGCAAAGCACAGGGAAAGTCACCCCTCCACTTT. As protein: CASSKAQGKSPLHF.

The chain recombines TRBV28 with TRBJ1-1; the D is unclear. V was shortened by 6 bases and J by 1 base, with 12 bases between the two germline ends. Germline assignment: CDR1 MDHEN and CDR2 SYDVKM. The CDR3 runs 14 residues. This CDR3 is CASRREVRNTEAFF. In DNA form, the CDR3 reads TGTGCCAGCAGAAGGGAGGTTAGGAACACTGAAGCTTTCTTT.

J is TRBJ2-1 and V is TRBV10-3; 11 positions agree with TRBD2. Germline loops: CDR1 ENHRY, CDR2 SYGVKD. The CDR3 loop spans 15 amino acids. With V trimmed by 0 bases and J by 8 bases, 3 bases remained unmatched. The CDR3 DNA follows: TGTGCCATCAGTGAGTCACTAGCGGGAGTCTATGAGCAGTTCTTC. Its translation is CAISESLAGVYEQFF.

The gene calls are TRBV5-4 and TRBJ1-1; possibly TRBD1 for D (6 bases). The V and J ends lost 6 bases and 4 bases respectively, with 19 bases between them. Per germline, CDR1 SGHNT and CDR2 YYREEE (reference sequence). The CDR3 contains 15 residues. The chain's CDR3 is CASTSAGARSTEAFF. CDR3 DNA: TGTGCCAGCACCTCAGCGGGGGCGAGGTCCACTGAAGCTTTCTTT.

The DNA for the CDR3 is TGTGCCAGCAGGAGGGATGCTGAAGCTTTCTTT. This sequence encodes CASRRDAEAFF. The V gene is TRBV27, the J gene TRBJ1-1; D ambiguous. V gave up 6 bases and J gave up 6 bases, with 8 bases separating them. The CDR3 totals 11 residues. The germline gives CDR1 MNHEY, CDR2 SMNVEV (reference sequence).

This clone was seen only once. The chain has TRBV30 and TRBJ2-5; the match to TRBD1 covers 8 bases. This CDR3 has 12 amino acids. V shed 3 bases and J 5 bases; nucleotides not matched to a gene: 2. Germline loops: CDR1 GTSNPN, CDR2 SVGIG (reference sequence). Here the CDR3 DNA reads TGTGCCTGGAGGGACAGGGTGGAGACCCAGTACTTC. It yields the protein CAWRDRVETQYF.

This chain uses TRBV7-9 with TRBJ1-2, with 8 bases that match TRBD1. This CDR3 contains 15 residues. The V gene end was trimmed by 5 bases and the J gene end by 4 bases; junction bases not matched to a gene: 9. Germline V gives CDR1 SEHNR, CDR2 FQNEAQ (reference sequence). The CDR3 bases are TGTGCCAGCAGCGAAACGGACAGGGACGCCTATGGCTACACCTTC. Encoded protein: CASSETDRDAYGYTF.

The chain uses TRBV7-9 and TRBJ2-5; D ambiguous. Germline CDR1 reads SEHNR; CDR2 reads FQNEAQ (reference sequence). The CDR3 contains 12 residues. The V gene lost 3 bases and the J gene lost 4 bases, with 6 bases spanning the gap. The CDR3 region has the DNA TGTGCCAGCAGCTTGAGTTTAGAGACCCAGTACTTC. It is translated as CASSLSLETQYF.

The chain uses TRBV5-6 and TRBJ1-3; weak D call: TRBD1 (5 bases). Trimming left V 6 bases short and J 0 bases short, with 13 bases between. Germline V gene sequence: CDR1 SGHDT, CDR2 YYEEEE. The CDR3 extends over 15 amino acids. The CDR3 protein is CASTRWDSSGNTIYF. The CDR3 region has the DNA TGTGCCAGCACCCGGTGGGACTCCTCTGGAAACACCATATATTTT. The complete variable domain, with remaining parts taken from reference TRBV5-6 and TRBJ1-3, reads DAGVTQSPTHLIKTRGQQVTLRCSPKSGHDTVSWYQQALGQGPQFIFQYYEEEERQRGNFPDRFSGHQFPNYSSELNVNALLLGDSALYLCASTRWDSSGNTIYFGEGSWLTVV.

This clone appeared a single time. The DNA for the CDR3 is TGTGCCAGTAGTCCGCAGGTCTCCTATGGCTACACCTTC. As protein: CASSPQVSYGYTF. V and J are TRBV19 and TRBJ1-2; D is ambiguous. This CDR3 is 13 amino acids long. The V end lost 5 bases, the J end lost 4 bases, and 11 bases lay between the germline ends. Germline CDR1 is LNHDA and CDR2 is SQIVND (reference sequence).

The chain recombines TRBV28 with TRBJ2-1, with TRBD2 matching 11 bases. CDR3 size: 16 residues. The junction had 7 bases not matched to a gene; V was cut back by 5 bases and J by 4 bases. Germline loops: CDR1 MDHEN, CDR2 SYDVKM. The CDR3: CASSPAGLAEYNEQFF. DNA for the CDR3: TGTGCCAGCAGTCCCGCGGGACTAGCGGAGTACAATGAGCAGTTCTTC.

The chain combines TRBV5-1 with TRBJ2-7; 10 bases line up with TRBD2. V gave up 7 bases and J gave up 0 bases; unmatched junction bases: 10. The CDR3 has 16 residues. Germline loops: CDR1 SGHRS, CDR2 YFSETQ. The CDR3 DNA sequence: TGCGCCAGCTCCCGGGGACTAGCGAAAAACTCCTACGAGCAGTACTTC. This sequence encodes CASSRGLAKNSYEQYF.

This chain connects TRBV5-8 to TRBJ1-5, with unresolved D. The CDR3 length is 12 residues. Trimming pared 4 bases from V and 4 bases from J, leaving 6 bases between. Germline CDR1 and CDR2: SGHTS and YDEGEE. In DNA form, the CDR3 reads TGTGCCAGCAGCCCTCCTAATCAGCCCCAGCATTTT. Translated, it gives CASSPPNQPQHF.

The CDR3 loop is CASSQGDRGGLYEQYF. The CDR3 nucleotides read TGCGCCAGCAGCCAAGGGGACAGGGGAGGTCTCTACGAGCAGTACTTC. V is TRBV4-3 and J is TRBJ2-7; 10 nucleotides agree with TRBD1. J lost 3 bases, V lost 1 base, and 6 bases had no gene match. The CDR3 contains 16 residues. CDR1 and CDR2 (germline): LGHNA, YSLEER.

The CDR3 reads CASSSETGISGNTIYF. In nucleotides, the CDR3 is TGTGCCAGCAGCTCTGAGACAGGAATCTCTGGAAACACCATATATTTT. The chain links TRBV7-2 to TRBJ1-3, with D possibly matching TRBD1 (6 bases). The germline V gene encodes CDR1 SGHTA and CDR2 FQGNSA. The length of the CDR3 is 16 residues. V shed 4 bases and J shed 0 bases, with 13 bases lying between them.

In DNA form, the CDR3 reads TGTGCCAGCAGTCGCGGGACTAGCCGGACGGATGAGCAGTTCTTC. It translates to CASSRGTSRTDEQFF. The rearrangement uses TRBV28 and TRBJ2-1; 9 bases agree with TRBD2. The CDR3 sequence is 15 residues long. Germline V gene sequence: CDR1 MDHEN, CDR2 SYDVKM. The junction had 10 bases not matched to a gene; V was cut back by 5 bases and J by 8 bases.

This chain connects TRBV27 to TRBJ2-3; D may be TRBD1 (6 bases). The V end lost 2 bases, the J end lost 5 bases, and 14 bases lay between the germline ends. This CDR3 region has 15 residues. CDR1 is MNHEY, CDR2 SMNVEV, per germline (reference sequence). The DNA of the CDR3 is TGTGCCAGCAGTTTAAAGGGGAGAGGGGGAGATACGCAGTATTTT. It translates to CASSLKGRGGDTQYF.

The V and J genes are TRBV4-3 and TRBJ2-7, with 7 bases matching TRBD1. Germline CDR1 LGHNA, CDR2 YSLEER. There are 15 residues in the CDR3. The trim removed 0 bases at V and 3 bases at J, leaving 5 bases unmatched. The CDR3 region is CASSQEDRTLYEQYF. The CDR3 DNA reads as TGCGCCAGCAGCCAAGAGGACAGGACCCTCTACGAGCAGTACTTC.

This rearrangement joins TRBV30 to TRBJ2-2; TRBD2 aligns across 12 bases. J lost 6 bases, V lost 0 bases, and 2 bases had no gene match. The CDR3 is 15 residues long. Looked up from germline, CDR1 is GTSNPN and CDR2 is SVGIG (reference sequence). The CDR3, as DNA: TGTGCCTGGAGTGTTCTAGCGGGAGGGGCCGGGGAGCTGTTTTTT. This sequence encodes CAWSVLAGGAGELFF.

The chain is built from TRBV5-1 and TRBJ2-1, with 7 bases that match TRBD1. CDR1 is SGHRS, CDR2 YFSETQ, per germline. The V gene end was trimmed by 3 bases and the J gene end by 4 bases; junction bases not matched to a gene: 4. This CDR3 comprises 14 residues. CDR3 protein: CASSSDRRYNEQFF. The CDR3 DNA follows: TGCGCCAGCAGCTCGGACAGGCGGTACAATGAGCAGTTCTTC.

The V call is TRBV28, the J call TRBJ1-2, with D tentatively TRBD1 (5 bases). V was shortened by 4 bases and J by 2 bases, with 8 bases between the two germline ends. The CDR3 extends over 13 amino acids. In germline, CDR1 is MDHEN, CDR2 SYDVKM. The CDR3 coding sequence is TGTGCCAGCAGTTACAAGGGGAACTATGGCTACACCTTC. This translates into CASSYKGNYGYTF.

With regard to this clone: The identical CDR3 is also encoded by other nucleotide sequences in the sample. CDR3 residues: CASSLGGGNEKLFF. The CDR3 coding sequence is TGTGCCAGCAGCTTGGGGGGAGGGAATGAAAAACTGTTTTTT. The J gene is TRBJ1-4, the V gene TRBV7-2; D might be TRBD1 (5 bases). This CDR3 is built from 14 residues. The V and J ends lost 3 bases and 5 bases respectively, with 10 bases between them. Per germline, CDR1 SGHTA and CDR2 FQGNSA.